This entry lists 9 T cell receptor beta chains sequenced from one sample in a study of OX40 agonist ivuxolimab in advanced cancers. Produced via immunoSEQ multiplex PCR; TCRdb's table is partial and in-frame only. The table lists about 70,000 clones, roughly 80% of them singletons, with 0.85% to 1.3% in the top ten. The sample consisted of CD4+ or CD8+ T cells sorted from blood, taken in a trial of the OX40 agonist ivuxolimab. These receptors came from an adult with an advanced solid tumor such as melanoma, head and neck, liver or kidney cancer.

The CDR3 reads CASRTTGVRGYTF. The CDR3 bases are TGTGCCTCCCGGACCACAGGAGTTCGTGGCTACACCTTC. The V and J genes are TRBV30 and TRBJ1-2, with D possibly matching TRBD1 (5 bases). The V end was cut by 7 bases, the J end by 7 bases, with 19 bases between. The germline CDR1 and CDR2 sequences are GTSNPN and SVGIG (reference sequence). The CDR3 loop spans 13 amino acids.

This clone appeared a single time. The chain recombines TRBV18 with TRBJ2-6; D is undetermined. The CDR3 is 14 amino acids. The germline V gene has CDR1 KGHSH and CDR2 LQKENI. The V end was cut by 6 bases, the J end by 1 base, with 7 bases between. The CDR3 spells CASSMSSGANVLTF. DNA of the CDR3: TGTGCCAGCTCTATGTCTTCTGGGGCCAACGTCCTGACTTTC.

The chain joins TRBV27 to TRBJ1-3; TRBD1 aligns across 12 bases. J gave up 7 bases and V 2 bases, and 6 bases lay outside the gene matches. From germline, CDR1 is MNHEY and CDR2 SMNVEV (reference sequence). CDR3 length equals 16 residues. The CDR3 sequence is CASSLTGTGGGNTIYF. CDR3 bases: TGTGCCAGCAGTTTAACCGGGACAGGGGGCGGCAACACCATATATTTT.

The rearrangement joins TRBV6-5 to TRBJ2-5; TRBD1 matches at 8 bases. Looked up from germline, CDR1 is MNHEY and CDR2 is SVGAGI. The CDR3 covers 14 residues. J was trimmed by 4 bases and V by 5 bases; bases with no gene match: 6. The CDR3 region has the DNA TGTGCCAGCAGTCTGGACAGGGCGGTAGAGACCCAGTACTTC. This codes for CASSLDRAVETQYF.

The chain uses TRBV4-1 and TRBJ2-2; D tentatively reads TRBD1 or TRBD2 (5 bases each). The CDR3 length is 15 residues. V lost 6 bases and J 1 base, leaving 12 bases between the germline ends. Germline CDR1 reads MGHRA; CDR2 reads YSYEKL. The CDR3 DNA sequence: TGCGCCAGCAGTCTGGGACGGGGGAACACCGGGGAGCTGTTTTTT. Its protein product is CASSLGRGNTGELFF.

This chain uses TRBV6-1 with TRBJ2-5; D tentatively fits TRBD1 or TRBD2 (7 bases each). The CDR3 extends over 16 amino acids. Trimming took 2 bases from V and 5 from J, leaving 18 bases between them. CDR1 is MNHNS and CDR2 is SASEGT in the germline V gene. The CDR3: CASSEMGGGSGETQYF. CDR3 bases: TGTGCCAGCAGTGAAATGGGAGGGGGCAGTGGGGAGACCCAGTACTTC.

This clone was picked up a small number of times. This rearrangement joins TRBV11-2 to TRBJ2-7; D is ambiguous. From germline, CDR1 is SGHAT and CDR2 FQNNGV. The V end lost 5 bases, the J end lost 7 bases, and 18 bases lay between the germline ends. The CDR3 spans 14 residues. This CDR3 reads CASSPRLNVGEQYF. CDR3 DNA: TGTGCCAGCAGCCCCCGGCTCAACGTCGGGGAGCAGTACTTC.

The chain recombines TRBV27 with TRBJ1-2; 7 nucleotides line up with TRBD1. This CDR3 has 14 amino acids. The V gene's germline CDR1 is MNHEY and CDR2 SMNVEV (reference sequence). V shed 4 bases and J 3 bases; nucleotides not matched to a gene: 5. The CDR3 DNA reads as TGTGCCAGCAGTTCCGCGGGACAGTACTATGGCTACACCTTC. Translated: CASSSAGQYYGYTF.

This clone showed up just a few times. The chain couples TRBV9 to TRBJ1-6; TRBD1 is a possible D gene (5 bases). V was clipped by 4 bases and J by 5 bases, with 13 bases between them. The germline gives CDR1 SGDLS, CDR2 YYNGEE. The CDR3 consists of 15 residues. CDR3 sequence (DNA): TGTGCCAGCAGCCTCGGGGGGATCCATAATTCACCCCTCCACTTT. Amino acids: CASSLGGIHNSPLHF.